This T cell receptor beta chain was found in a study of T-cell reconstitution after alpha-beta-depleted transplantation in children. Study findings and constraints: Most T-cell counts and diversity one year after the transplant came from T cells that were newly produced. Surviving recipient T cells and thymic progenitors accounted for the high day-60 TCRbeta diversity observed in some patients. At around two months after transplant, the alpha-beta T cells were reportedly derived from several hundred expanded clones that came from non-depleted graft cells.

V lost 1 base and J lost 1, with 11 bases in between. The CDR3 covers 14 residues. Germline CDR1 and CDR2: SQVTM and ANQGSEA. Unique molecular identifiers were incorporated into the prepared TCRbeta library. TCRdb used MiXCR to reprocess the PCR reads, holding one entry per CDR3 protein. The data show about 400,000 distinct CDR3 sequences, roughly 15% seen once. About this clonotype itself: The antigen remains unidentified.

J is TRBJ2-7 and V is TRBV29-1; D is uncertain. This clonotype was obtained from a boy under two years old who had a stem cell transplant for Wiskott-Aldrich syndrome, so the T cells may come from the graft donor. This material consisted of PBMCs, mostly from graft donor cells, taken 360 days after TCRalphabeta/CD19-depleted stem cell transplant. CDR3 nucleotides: TGCAGCGTTGAAGCCCCCATGGGTTCCTACGAGCAGTACTTC. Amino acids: CSVEAPMGSYEQYF.